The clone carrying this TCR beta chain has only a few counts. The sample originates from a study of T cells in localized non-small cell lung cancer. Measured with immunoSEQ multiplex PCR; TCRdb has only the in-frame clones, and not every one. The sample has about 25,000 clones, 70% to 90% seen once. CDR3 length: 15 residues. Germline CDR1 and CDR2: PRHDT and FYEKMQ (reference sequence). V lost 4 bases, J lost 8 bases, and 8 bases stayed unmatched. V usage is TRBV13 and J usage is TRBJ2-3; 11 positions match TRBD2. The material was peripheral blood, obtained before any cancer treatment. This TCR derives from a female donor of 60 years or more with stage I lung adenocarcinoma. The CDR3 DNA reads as TGTGCCAGCAGCTCAACGACTAGCGGGACGAGTACGCAGTATTTT. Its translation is CASSSTTSGTSTQYF.